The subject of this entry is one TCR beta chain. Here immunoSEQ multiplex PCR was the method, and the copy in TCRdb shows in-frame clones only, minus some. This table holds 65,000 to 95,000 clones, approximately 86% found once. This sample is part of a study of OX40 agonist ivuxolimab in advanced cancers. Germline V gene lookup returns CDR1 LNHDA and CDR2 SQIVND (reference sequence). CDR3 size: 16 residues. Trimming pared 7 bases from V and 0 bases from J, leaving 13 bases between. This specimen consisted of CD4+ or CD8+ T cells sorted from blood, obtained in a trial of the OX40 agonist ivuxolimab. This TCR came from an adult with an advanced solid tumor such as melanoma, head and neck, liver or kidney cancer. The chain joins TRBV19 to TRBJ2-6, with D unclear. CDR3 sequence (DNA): TGTGCCAGTAAGGCCCTCTGGGGCTCTGGGGCCAACGTCCTGACTTTC. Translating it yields CASKALWGSGANVLTF.